The source of this T cell receptor (beta chain) is a study of technical replicates of blood from a few donors. Sequencing used immunoSEQ multiplex PCR; TCRdb keeps in-frame clones, though not all of them. Counted here are 50,000 to 65,000 clones, just under 90% occurring once; the ten biggest clones make up 4.8%. Sequenced: PBMCs. The clonotype comes from a human donor in good health. Some clones in this sample may be carry-over from other donors' samples.

The CDR3 region is CASTTPSGSHEQYF. Written as DNA, the CDR3 is TGTGCCAGCACCACTCCTAGCGGGAGTCACGAGCAGTACTTC. The chain is built from TRBV6-5 and TRBJ2-7; TRBD2 agrees at 10 bases. The V gene's germline CDR1 is MNHEY and CDR2 SVGAGI. The CDR3 is 14 amino acids. With V trimmed by 7 bases and J by 5 bases, 8 bases remained unmatched.